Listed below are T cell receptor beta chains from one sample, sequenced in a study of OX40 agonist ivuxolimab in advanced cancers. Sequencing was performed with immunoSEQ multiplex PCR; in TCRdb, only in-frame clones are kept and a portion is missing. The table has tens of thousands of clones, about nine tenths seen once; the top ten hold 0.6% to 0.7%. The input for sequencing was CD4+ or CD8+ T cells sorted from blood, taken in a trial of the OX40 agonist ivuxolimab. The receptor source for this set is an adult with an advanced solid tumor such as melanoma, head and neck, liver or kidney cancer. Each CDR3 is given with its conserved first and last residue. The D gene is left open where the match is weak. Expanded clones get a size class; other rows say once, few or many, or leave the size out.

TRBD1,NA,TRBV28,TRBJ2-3,TGTGCCAGCAGGCAGGGGGGCACAGATACGCAGTATTTT,CASRQGGTDTQYF
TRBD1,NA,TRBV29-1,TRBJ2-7,TGCAGCGTTGAAGGGACAGGGGTGCACGAGCAGTACTTC,CSVEGTGVHEQYF
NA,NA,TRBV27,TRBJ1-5,TGTGCCAGCAGTTTAGAGTACAGGGATCAGCCCCAGCATTTT,CASSLEYRDQPQHF
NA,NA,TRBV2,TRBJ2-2,TGTGCCAGCAGTGAAGTTTACAGCACCGGGGAGCTGTTTTTT,CASSEVYSTGELFF
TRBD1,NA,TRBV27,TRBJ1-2,TGTGCCAGCAGCAGGGACAGGGACAACTATGGCTACACCTTC,CASSRDRDNYGYTF
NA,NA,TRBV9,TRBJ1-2,TGTGCCAGCAGCCCCCGAGACGCACGGACAAGTTCTAACTATGGCTACACCTTC,CASSPRDARTSSNYGYTF
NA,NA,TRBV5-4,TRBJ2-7,TGTGCCAGCAGCTTGAGGGGGGGGTCCTACGAGCAGTACTTC,CASSLRGGSYEQYF
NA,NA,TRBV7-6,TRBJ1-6,TGTGCCAGCAGCCAGGACACTCATAATTCACCCCTCCACTTT,CASSQDTHNSPLHF
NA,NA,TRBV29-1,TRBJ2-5,TGCAGCGTTGAACGGTCGGAAGGGGAGACCCAGTACTTC,CSVERSEGETQYF
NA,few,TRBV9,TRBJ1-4,TGTGCCAGCAGCGTAGAGAGTAGCGAAAAACTGTTTTTT,CASSVESSEKLFF
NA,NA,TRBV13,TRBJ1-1,TGTGCCAGCAGCAGTGGGGCCATTGGCAAGGGGAGGGCTTTCTTT,CASSSGAIGKGRAFF
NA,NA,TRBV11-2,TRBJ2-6,TGTGCCAGCAGCTTAGGGGTTACGGGGCTGGGGGCCAACGTCCTGACTTTC,CASSLGVTGLGANVLTF
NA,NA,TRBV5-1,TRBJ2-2,TGCGCCAGCAGAAGGGACTTTAACACCGGGGAGCTGTTTTTT,CASRRDFNTGELFF
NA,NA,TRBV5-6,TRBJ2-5,TGTGCCAGCAGCGCGGGGACCGGATGGAGAACCCAGTACTTC,CASSAGTGWRTQYF
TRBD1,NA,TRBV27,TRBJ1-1,TGTGCCAGCGGTAGGGGACAGGGTGTCAGTGAAGCTTTCTTT,CASGRGQGVSEAFF
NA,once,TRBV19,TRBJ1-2,TGTGCCAGTAGTATAGGTCTCGATGGCTACACCTTC,CASSIGLDGYTF
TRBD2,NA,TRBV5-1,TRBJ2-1,TGCGCCAGCAGCTTGGGACTAGCGGGCAACAATGAGCAGTTCTTC,CASSLGLAGNNEQFF
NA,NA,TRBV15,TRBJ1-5,TGTGCCACCAGCAGAGATGGCAGTGATCAGCCCCAGCATTTT,CATSRDGSDQPQHF
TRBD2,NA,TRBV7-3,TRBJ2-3,TGTGCCAGCAGCTCGGGACTAGCGGGGTACACAGATACGCAGTATTTT,CASSSGLAGYTDTQYF
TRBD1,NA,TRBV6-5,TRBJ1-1,TGTGCCAGCAGTACGACAGGGGGGGGTTACACTGAAGCTTTCTTT,CASSTTGGGYTEAFF
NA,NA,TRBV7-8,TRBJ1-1,TGTGCCAGCAGCTTAGAAGTATCTCAGATGACTGAAGCTTTCTTT,CASSLEVSQMTEAFF
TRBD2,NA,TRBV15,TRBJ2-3,TGTGCCACCAGCAGAGATAAGGGACTAGCGGGAGGCCACAAAGGGGATACGCAGTATTTT,CATSRDKGLAGGHKGDTQYF
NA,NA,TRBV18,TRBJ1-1,TGTGCCAGCTCACCCTTCGGGACGGAGGGGACTGAAGCTTTCTTT,CASSPFGTEGTEAFF
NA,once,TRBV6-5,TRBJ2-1,TGTGCCAGCAGGCGAGGTCCGGGGAATGAGCAGTTCTTC,CASRRGPGNEQFF
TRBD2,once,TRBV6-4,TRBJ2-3,TGTGCCAGCAGTGATCAGCTAGCGGGAACAGATACGCAGTATTTT,CASSDQLAGTDTQYF
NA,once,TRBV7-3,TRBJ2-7,TGTGCCAGCAGCTTGGGGACACCGTACACCTACGAGCAGTACTTC,CASSLGTPYTYEQYF
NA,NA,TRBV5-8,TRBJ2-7,TGTGCCAGCAGCTTAGGACAGATTCTCTACGAGCAGTACTTC,CASSLGQILYEQYF
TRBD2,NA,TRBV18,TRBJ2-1,TGTGCCAGCTCACCACCGTCAGGCCTGGGACTAGCGGGCGTTAATGAGCAGTTCTTC,CASSPPSGLGLAGVNEQFF
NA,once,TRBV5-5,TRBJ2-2,TGTGCCAGCAGCCCGCTGGGGACATATCAGAAGAACACCGGGGAGCTGTTTTTT,CASSPLGTYQKNTGELFF
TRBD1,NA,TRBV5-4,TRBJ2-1,TGTGCCAGCAGCAGCAGCCGGGACAGGGGTTACAATGAGCAGTTCTTC,CASSSSRDRGYNEQFF
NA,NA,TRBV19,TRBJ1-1,TGTGCCAGTGCTGGGCACACTGAAGCTTTCTTT,CASAGHTEAFF
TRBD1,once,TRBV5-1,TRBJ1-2,TGCGCCAGCAGCGCTAGGACAGGGGGCGTGGATGGCTACACCTTC,CASSARTGGVDGYTF
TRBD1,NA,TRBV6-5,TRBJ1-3,TGTGCCAGCAGTTACGGGACAGGGGTTGGAAACACCATATATTTT,CASSYGTGVGNTIYF
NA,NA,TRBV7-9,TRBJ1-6,TGTGCCAGCAGCGAGAGAGGGGGTCGTAGTTCACCCCTCCACTTT,CASSERGGRSSPLHF
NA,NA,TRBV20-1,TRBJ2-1,TGCAGTGCTAGAGGGGGTGCTGAGCAGTTCTTC,CSARGGAEQFF
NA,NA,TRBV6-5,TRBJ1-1,TGTGCCAGCAGAGGGTTGGACGGAATAAACACTGAAGCTTTCTTT,CASRGLDGINTEAFF
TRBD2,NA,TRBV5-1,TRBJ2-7,TGCGCCAGCAGCTTGGAGGGACTAGCGACCTACGAGCAGTACTTC,CASSLEGLATYEQYF
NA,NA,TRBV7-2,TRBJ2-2,TGTGCCAGCAGCTTATTCGGTGGCGGGGAGCTGTTTTTT,CASSLFGGGELFF
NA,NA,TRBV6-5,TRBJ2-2,TGTGCCAGCAGTCCAGGGGGGTCAGGCACCGGGGAGCTGTTTTTT,CASSPGGSGTGELFF
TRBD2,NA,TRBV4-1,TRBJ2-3,TGCGCCAGCAGCCGAGATTCTAGCGGGAGGGCAGATACGCAGTATTTT,CASSRDSSGRADTQYF
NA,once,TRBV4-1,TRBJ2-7,TGCGCCAGCAGCCAAGGGGGGGAGTACGAGCAGTACTTC,CASSQGGEYEQYF
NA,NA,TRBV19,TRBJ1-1,TGTGCCAGTAGTATAGTTTGGAAGGACAGTGAAGCTTTCTTT,CASSIVWKDSEAFF
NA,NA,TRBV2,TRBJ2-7,TGTGCCAGCGCCGGGACTCTACAGGGCGAGCAGTACTTC,CASAGTLQGEQYF
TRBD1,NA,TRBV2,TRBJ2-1,TGTGCCAGCAGTGGCACAGGGGCGGATGAGCAGTTCTTC,CASSGTGADEQFF
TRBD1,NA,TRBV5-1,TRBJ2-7,TGCGCCTCCCGCACGTCGGGGCAGGGGGCTTACGAGCAGTACTTC,CASRTSGQGAYEQYF
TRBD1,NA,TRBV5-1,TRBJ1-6,TGCGCCAGCAGCTTAACCACCGGGACAGGGAGTTCACCCCTCCACTTT,CASSLTTGTGSSPLHF